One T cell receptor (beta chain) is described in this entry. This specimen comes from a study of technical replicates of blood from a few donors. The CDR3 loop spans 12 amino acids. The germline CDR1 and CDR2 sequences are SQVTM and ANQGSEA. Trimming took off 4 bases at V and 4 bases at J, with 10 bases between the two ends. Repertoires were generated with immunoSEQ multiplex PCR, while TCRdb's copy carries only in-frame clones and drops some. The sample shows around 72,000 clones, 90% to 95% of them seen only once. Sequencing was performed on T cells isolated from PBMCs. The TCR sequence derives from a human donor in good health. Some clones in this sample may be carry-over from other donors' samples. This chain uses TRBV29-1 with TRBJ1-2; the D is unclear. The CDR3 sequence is CSVVHGPYGYTF. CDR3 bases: TGCAGCGTTGTCCATGGGCCCTATGGCTACACCTTC.